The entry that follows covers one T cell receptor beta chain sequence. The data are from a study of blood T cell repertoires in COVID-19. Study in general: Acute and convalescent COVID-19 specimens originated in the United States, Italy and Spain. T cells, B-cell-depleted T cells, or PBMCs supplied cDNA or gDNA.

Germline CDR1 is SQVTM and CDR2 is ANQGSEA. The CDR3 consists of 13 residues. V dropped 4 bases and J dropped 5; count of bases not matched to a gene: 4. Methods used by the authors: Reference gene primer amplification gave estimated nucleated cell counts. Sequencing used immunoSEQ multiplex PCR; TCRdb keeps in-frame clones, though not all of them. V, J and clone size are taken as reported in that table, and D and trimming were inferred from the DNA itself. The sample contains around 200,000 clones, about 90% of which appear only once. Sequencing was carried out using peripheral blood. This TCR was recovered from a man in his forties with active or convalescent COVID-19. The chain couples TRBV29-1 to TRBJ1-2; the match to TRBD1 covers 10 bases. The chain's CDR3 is CSVVRDRGYGYTF. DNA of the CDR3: TGCAGCGTTGTCCGGGACAGGGGTTATGGCTACACCTTC.